What follows are 26 T cell receptor beta chains derived from one specimen sequenced in a study of cytomegalovirus exposure and HLA in healthy donors. PCR was performed using 60 Vbeta and 13 Jbeta primers. Assay: immunoSEQ multiplex PCR; the TCRdb copy retains only in-frame clones and omits some. Altogether around 99,000 clones are present, roughly three quarters being singletons, with the ten largest covering 7.7%. The sample was PBMCs. The receptors stem from a woman aged 50 to 60 in good health and CMV-seropositive.

The rearrangement links TRBV7-2 to TRBJ2-3, with TRBD2 identical over 9 bases. V shed 5 bases, J shed 1 base, and the junction held 16 bases outside the gene matches. Per the germline V gene, CDR1 is SGHTA and CDR2 is FQGNSA. This CDR3 spans 19 amino acids. The CDR3 sequence: CASSKTGRGGYVGTDTQYF. The DNA of the CDR3 is TGTGCCAGCAGCAAAACGGGGCGGGGGGGATATGTGGGCACAGATACGCAGTATTTT.

This clone is a singleton in its sample. The rearrangement links TRBV10-3 to TRBJ2-5; 10 positions agree with TRBD1. The CDR3 extends over 12 amino acids. The V and J ends lost 10 bases and 3 bases, in that order; junction bases with no gene match: 2. Germline CDR1 and CDR2: ENHRY and SYGVKD. The CDR3 DNA reads TGTGCCACCGGGACAGGGGAAGAGACCCAGTACTTC. It is translated as CATGTGEETQYF.

The gene calls are TRBV5-1 and TRBJ2-5; weak D call: TRBD1 (5 bases). The germline gives CDR1 SGHRS, CDR2 YFSETQ. V lost 7 bases to trimming and J lost 4 bases, with 14 bases between them. The CDR3 runs to 13 residues. The CDR3 loop reads CASASQGGETQYF. CDR3 DNA sequence: TGCGCCAGCGCGTCTCAGGGCGGAGAGACCCAGTACTTC.

This chain joins TRBV27 and TRBJ1-2, with 7 bases that match TRBD1. CDR1 is MNHEY and CDR2 is SMNVEV in the germline V gene (reference sequence). The CDR3 loop spans 15 amino acids. V trimming: 3 bases; J trimming: 2 bases; junction bases outside the gene matches: 6. The CDR3 DNA sequence: TGTGCCAGCAGTTTTAGGACAGGAGAGAACTATGGCTACACCTTC. Its translation: CASSFRTGENYGYTF.

V and J are TRBV19 and TRBJ2-2; the match to TRBD1 covers 7 bases. This CDR3 is built from 14 residues. Germline V lookup: CDR1 LNHDA, CDR2 SQIVND (reference sequence). With 6 bases clipped from V and 3 bases from J, the junction kept 4 bases outside the gene matches. This chain's CDR3 is CASRRQGDTGELFF. The CDR3 region has the DNA TGTGCCAGTAGGCGACAGGGAGACACCGGGGAGCTGTTTTTT.

V usage is TRBV7-9 and J usage is TRBJ1-2; no clear D gene. Looked up from germline, CDR1 is SEHNR and CDR2 is FQNEAQ (reference sequence). Trimming removed 5 bases from V and 6 bases from J, with 10 bases in between. CDR3 length: 12 amino acids. The CDR3 region is CASSRGGNGYTF. The CDR3 DNA follows: TGTGCCAGCAGCCGGGGAGGGAATGGCTACACCTTC.

The chain employs TRBV5-1 and TRBJ2-5; 7 bases fit TRBD1. The CDR3 runs 16 residues. The V gene's germline CDR1 is SGHRS and CDR2 YFSETQ. The V and J ends lost 6 bases and 5 bases, in that order; junction bases with no gene match: 16. DNA for the CDR3: TGCGCCAGCACCTCGGGACAGTCGGGCCTTGGGGAGACCCAGTACTTC. Residues: CASTSGQSGLGETQYF.

Only one count was recorded for this clone. This rearrangement joins TRBV9 to TRBJ2-2; TRBD1 matches at 10 bases. This CDR3 is built from 16 residues. Germline values: CDR1 SGDLS, CDR2 YYNGEE. The J segment lost 6 bases and the V segment lost 3 bases, leaving 8 bases of the junction unmatched. The DNA of the CDR3 is TGTGCCAGCAGCGCCTACGACAGGGGGCGCGCCGGGGAGCTGTTTTTT. It specifies CASSAYDRGRAGELFF.

V is TRBV15 and J is TRBJ1-4; 9 bases line up with TRBD1. The V segment lost 8 bases and the J segment 7 bases; nucleotides outside the gene matches: 8. From germline, CDR1 is LNHNV and CDR2 YYDKDF (reference sequence). There are 14 residues in the CDR3. The CDR3 coding sequence is TGTGCCACCGGGACAACAGGGGGCATTGAAAAACTGTTTTTT. This translates into CATGTTGGIEKLFF.

This clone was counted a single time. The chain couples TRBV5-1 to TRBJ1-1; 7 bases are a match to TRBD1. Germline loops: CDR1 SGHRS, CDR2 YFSETQ. V was clipped by 0 bases and J by 5 bases; unmatched bases: 4. This CDR3 is built from 14 residues. The CDR3 nucleotides read TGCGCCAGCAGCTTGGAGGGGGCGAGAACTGAAGCTTTCTTT. This codes for CASSLEGARTEAFF.

The chain links TRBV7-2 to TRBJ2-7; 8 nucleotides line up with TRBD1. CDR3 length equals 15 residues. With V trimmed by 6 bases and J by 3 bases, 10 bases remained unmatched. The germline gives CDR1 SGHTA, CDR2 FQGNSA. The CDR3, as DNA: TGTGCCAGCAGTCGAAAGGACAGGGATGGCTACGAGCAGTACTTC. It encodes CASSRKDRDGYEQYF.

V is TRBV5-6 and J is TRBJ2-6; D is uncertain. V dropped 0 bases and J dropped 8 bases, with 6 bases sitting between them. Germline lookup yields CDR1 SGHDT and CDR2 YYEEEE. The CDR3 length is 13 residues. CDR3 residues: CASSLAPSNVLTF. CDR3 coding DNA: TGTGCCAGCAGCTTGGCCCCGTCCAACGTCCTGACTTTC. The whole variable domain, filled in from reference TRBV5-6 and TRBJ2-6, reads DAGVTQSPTHLIKTRGQQVTLRCSPKSGHDTVSWYQQALGQGPQFIFQYYEEEERQRGNFPDRFSGHQFPNYSSELNVNALLLGDSALYLCASSLAPSNVLTFGAGSRLTVL.

This clone was seen more than once but under ten times. The V and J genes are TRBV9 and TRBJ2-3; TRBD2 matches at 8 bases. The J segment lost 5 bases and the V segment lost 2 bases, leaving 7 bases of the junction unmatched. CDR1 is SGDLS, CDR2 YYNGEE, per germline. This CDR3 spans 15 amino acids. The CDR3 protein is CASSVAGGWGDTQYF. Written as DNA, the CDR3 is TGTGCCAGCAGCGTCGCGGGAGGCTGGGGAGATACGCAGTATTTT.

The rearrangement links TRBV5-1 to TRBJ2-7, with 11 bases aligning to TRBD2. Germline CDR1 SGHRS, CDR2 YFSETQ. J gave up 3 bases and V 3 bases, and 5 bases lay outside the gene matches. This CDR3 spans 15 amino acids. The CDR3 nucleotides are TGCGCCAGCAGCTCTTCGACTAGCGGGGTCTACGAGCAGTACTTC. Its protein is CASSSSTSGVYEQYF.

The V call is TRBV11-1, the J call TRBJ2-2; weak D call: TRBD2 (6 bases). The CDR3 runs to 14 residues. Trimming took off 4 bases at V and 2 bases at J, with 8 bases between the two ends. Germline values: CDR1 SGHAT, CDR2 FQDESV (reference sequence). CDR3 coding DNA: TGTGCCAGCAGCTGGCGGGGCAACACCGGGGAGCTGTTTTTT. It encodes CASSWRGNTGELFF.

This clone was counted between two and nine times. The V call is TRBV5-6, the J call TRBJ2-3; TRBD1 matches at 9 bases. V lost 2 bases, J lost 6 bases, and 13 bases stayed unmatched. This CDR3 is 17 amino acids long. CDR1 and CDR2 (germline): SGHDT, YYEEEE. The CDR3 sequence: CASSFPISTGGEDTQYF. The CDR3 DNA reads as TGTGCCAGCAGCTTCCCTATATCGACAGGGGGGGAGGATACGCAGTATTTT.

A remark on this clone: Compared with germline, one end of the junction differs, possibly owing to a read error. This chain connects TRBV7-9 to TRBJ1-1; a possible D gene is TRBD1 (6 bases). This CDR3 is built from 14 residues. CDR1 is SEHNR, CDR2 FQNEAQ, per germline (reference sequence). CDR3: CSSSFRGGRTEAFF. The CDR3 bases are TGTTCCAGCAGCTTTAGGGGGGGAAGAACTGAAGCTTTCTTT.

V is TRBV30 and J is TRBJ1-1; possible D gene TRBD1, 5 bases. Germline CDR1 is GTSNPN and CDR2 is SVGIG (reference sequence). The V and J ends lost 2 bases and 2 bases respectively, with 15 bases between them. CDR3 length equals 15 residues. The CDR3 region has the DNA TGTGCCTGGAGTAGTATTAGGAGGGGCAACACTGAAGCTTTCTTT. As protein: CAWSSIRRGNTEAFF.

A few counts support this clone. The CDR3 nucleotides are TGTGCCACCAGCAGAGGGACAGTCGATGCTCAGCCCCAGCATTTT. Translating gives CATSRGTVDAQPQHF. J is TRBJ1-5 and V is TRBV15, with D possibly matching TRBD1 (6 bases). This CDR3 has 15 residues. CDR1 and CDR2 (germline): LNHNV, YYDKDF (reference sequence). Trimming pared 1 base from V and 6 bases from J, leaving 13 bases between.

The CDR3 loop is CASAASSGNTIYF. For the CDR3, the DNA is TGTGCCAGCGCGGCTAGCTCTGGAAACACCATATATTTT. The chain recombines TRBV18 with TRBJ1-3; D gene ambiguous. Looked up from germline, CDR1 is KGHSH and CDR2 is LQKENI. The length of the CDR3 is 13 residues. V lost 8 bases to trimming and J lost 0 bases, with 8 bases between them. Variable domain in full (rest from reference TRBV18 and TRBJ1-3): NAGVMQNPRHLVRRRGQEARLRCSPMKGHSHVYWYRQLPEEGLKFMVYLQKENIIDESGMPKERFSAEFPKEGPSILRIQQVVRGDSAAYFCASAASSGNTIYFGEGSWLTVV.

This chain joins TRBV5-1 and TRBJ2-2; tentatively, D is TRBD1 (5 bases). CDR3 length: 15 amino acids. V dropped 7 bases and J dropped 4 bases, with 17 bases sitting between them. The germline V gene has CDR1 SGHRS and CDR2 YFSETQ. DNA for the CDR3: TGCGCCAGCGGAAAAGGGGTGGCGAGCACCGGGGAGCTGTTTTTT. This translates into CASGKGVASTGELFF.

The genes are TRBV7-9 and TRBJ1-3; TRBD1 aligns across 7 bases. Germline-derived CDR1 and CDR2 are SEHNR and FQNEAQ (reference sequence). The CDR3 sequence is 17 residues long. With V trimmed by 5 bases and J by 3 bases, 13 bases remained unmatched. The CDR3, as DNA: TGTGCCAGCAGCCCTAGGGGGCAGGCTTGGGGTGGAAACACCATATATTTT. It is translated as CASSPRGQAWGGNTIYF.

The chain couples TRBV27 to TRBJ2-7, with TRBD2 matching over 7 bases. CDR3 size: 15 residues. Germline assignment: CDR1 MNHEY and CDR2 SMNVEV (reference sequence). V lost 6 bases and J lost 4; bases outside the gene matches: 12. The DNA of the CDR3 is TGTGCCAGCAGCTTACCTAGCGGAGGACGATACGAGCAGTACTTC. Encoded protein: CASSLPSGGRYEQYF.

This rearrangement joins TRBV5-4 to TRBJ2-5; 10 positions agree with TRBD2. The CDR3 has 15 amino acids. Losses at the gene ends were 4 bases for V and 5 bases for J; bases not matched to a gene: 8. In germline, CDR1 is SGHNT, CDR2 YYREEE (reference sequence). CDR3 protein: CASSPAGGVRETQYF. CDR3 DNA: TGTGCCAGCAGCCCAGCGGGGGGGGTAAGGGAGACCCAGTACTTC.

As to this clone: One end of the junction varies from germline; a read error may be responsible. This chain connects TRBV5-1 to TRBJ2-7, with D perhaps matching TRBD2 (5 bases). The CDR3 is 13 residues long. CDR1 and CDR2 from the germline V gene are SGHRS and YFSETQ. CDR3 DNA sequence: TGCGCCAGCACCCTCGAGGGCTCCTACGGGCAGTACTTC. Translation: CASTLEGSYGQYF.

This clone appeared a few times. This rearrangement joins TRBV7-3 to TRBJ2-5; 11 nucleotides match TRBD2. The V and J ends lost 5 bases and 5 bases, in that order; junction bases with no gene match: 1. There are 13 residues in the CDR3. Germline V gene lookup returns CDR1 SGHTA and CDR2 FQGTGA. CDR3: CASSASGRETQYF. The CDR3 DNA is TGTGCCAGCAGCGCTAGCGGGAGGGAGACCCAGTACTTC.